One sample yielded the 31 T cell receptor beta chains listed below, sequenced in a study of shared clonotypes between healthy human individuals. Measured with immunoSEQ multiplex PCR; TCRdb has only the in-frame clones, and not every one. In the table there are 2 million to 2.5 million clones, 90% to 96% of which are singletons. The sequencing sample was made of naive CD4+ T cells sorted from blood. Subset given: CD45RA+ positively selected. The receptors shown here come from a man aged 18 to 35 in good health.

The genes are TRBV7-9 and TRBJ2-1, with unresolved D. V lost 2 bases and J lost 0, with 8 bases in between. From germline, CDR1 is SEHNR and CDR2 FQNEAQ (reference sequence). CDR3 length: 15 amino acids. The chain's CDR3 is CASSLLQSSYNEQFF. The CDR3 DNA reads TGTGCCAGCAGCTTACTGCAGAGCTCCTACAATGAGCAGTTCTTC.

The chain is built from TRBV4-1 and TRBJ2-3; maybe TRBD2 (6 bases). Germline assignment: CDR1 MGHRA and CDR2 YSYEKL. V gave up 0 bases and J gave up 6 bases, with 13 bases separating them. The CDR3 has 15 residues. Here the CDR3 reads CASSQEGTRSDTQYF. The CDR3 DNA follows: TGCGCCAGCAGCCAAGAAGGGACTCGATCCGATACGCAGTATTTT.

As concerns this clone: The identical CDR3 is also encoded by other nucleotide sequences in the sample. The V call is TRBV7-9, the J call TRBJ1-4; no definite D call. The CDR3 has 14 residues. CDR1 and CDR2 from the germline V gene are SEHNR and FQNEAQ (reference sequence). V was cut by 0 bases and J by 5 bases, with 7 bases left in between. CDR3 protein: CASSLAGPNEKLFF. CDR3 in DNA: TGTGCCAGCAGCTTAGCAGGCCCCAATGAAAAACTGTTTTTT.

The chain combines TRBV6-5 with TRBJ1-2, with 7 bases lining up with TRBD1. This CDR3 is built from 15 residues. V lost 0 bases to trimming and J lost 1 base; unmatched junction nucleotides: 2. CDR1 is MNHEY and CDR2 is SVGAGI in the germline V gene. Here the CDR3 DNA reads TGTGCCAGCAGTTACTCGAACAGGGGTAACTATGGCTACACCTTC. Residues: CASSYSNRGNYGYTF.

The chain joins TRBV29-1 to TRBJ2-2; perhaps TRBD2 as D (7 bases). The germline CDR1 and CDR2 sequences are SQVTM and ANQGSEA. CDR3 length equals 13 residues. Trimming removed 6 bases at V and 6 bases at J, with 14 bases between. CDR3 nucleotides: TGCAGCGTCCTTGGGGGGGCGTCCGGGGAGCTGTTTTTT. Protein product: CSVLGGASGELFF.

The gene calls are TRBV12-2 and TRBJ2-3. TRBV12-2 constitutes a pseudogene. The CDR3 spans 17 residues. The CDR3 spells CASRLVGPFKRTDTQYF. As DNA, the CDR3 is TGTGCAAGTCGCTTAGTGGGTCCATTCAAACGCACAGATACGCAGTATTTT.

The rearrangement joins TRBV28 to TRBJ2-7; TRBD1 or TRBD2 may be the D gene (6 bases each). The V and J ends lost 7 bases and 3 bases respectively, with 10 bases between them. The CDR3 sequence is 12 residues long. CDR1 is MDHEN, CDR2 SYDVKM, per germline. The CDR3 DNA follows: TGTGCCAGCAAGGGGGAGGTCTACGAGCAGTACTTC. Its protein is CASKGEVYEQYF.

The chain couples TRBV6-6 to TRBJ1-3; D gene uncertain. This CDR3 contains 14 residues. Germline lookup yields CDR1 MNHNY and CDR2 SVGAGI (reference sequence). V lost 5 bases and J lost 2, with 10 bases in between. The CDR3 region is CASSDRGTGNTIYF. The CDR3 DNA sequence: TGTGCCAGCAGTGATCGAGGGACTGGAAACACCATATATTTT.

V and J are TRBV30 and TRBJ2-5; 10 positions match TRBD2. V shed 3 bases, J shed 0 bases, and the junction held 1 base outside the gene matches. This CDR3 contains 14 residues. Germline-derived CDR1 and CDR2 are GTSNPN and SVGIG (reference sequence). The CDR3 region has the DNA TGTGCCTGGAGACTAGCGGGGCACCAAGAGACCCAGTACTTC. Protein: CAWRLAGHQETQYF.

The chain employs TRBV5-4 and TRBJ2-4, with 7 positions matching TRBD1. V dropped 4 bases and J dropped 3; count of bases not matched to a gene: 4. CDR1 is SGHNT, CDR2 YYREEE, per germline (reference sequence). The CDR3 is 14 amino acids. The DNA for the CDR3 is TGTGCCAGCAGCCACCGGGACAGCAAAAACATTCAGTACTTC. It encodes CASSHRDSKNIQYF.

V usage is TRBV7-2 and J usage is TRBJ1-2; D remains ambiguous. The CDR3 sequence is 15 residues long. V lost 0 bases and J 3 bases, leaving 11 bases between the germline ends. The germline CDR1 and CDR2 sequences are SGHTA and FQGNSA. CDR3 in amino acids: CASSLAPSIDYGYTF. CDR3 DNA: TGTGCCAGCAGCTTAGCGCCGTCTATAGACTATGGCTACACCTTC.

This chain joins TRBV7-2 and TRBJ2-3, with D perhaps assigned TRBD1 or TRBD2 (5 bases each). Germline V CDR1 and CDR2: SGHTA, FQGNSA. The CDR3 contains 12 residues. The V and J ends lost 3 bases and 13 bases respectively, with 14 bases between them. DNA of the CDR3: TGTGCCAGCAGCTTGGGACCCGGGCGGGAGTATTTT. Translating gives CASSLGPGREYF. The whole variable domain, filled in from reference TRBV7-2 and TRBJ2-3, reads GAGVSQSPSNKVTEKGKDVELRCDPISGHTALYWYRQSLGQGLEFLIYFQGNSAPDKSGLPSDRFSAERTGGSVSTLTIQRTQQEDSAVYLCASSLGPGREYFGPGTRLTVL.

The chain uses TRBV7-2 and TRBJ2-3, with 7 positions matching TRBD1. The germline CDR1 and CDR2 sequences are SGHTA and FQGNSA. The CDR3 runs to 14 residues. J lost 6 bases, V lost 2 bases, and 5 bases had no gene match. CDR3 bases: TGTGCCAGCAGCTTACATCGGGGACAGGATACGCAGTATTTT. It codes for CASSLHRGQDTQYF.

V gene TRBV6-5 combines with J gene TRBJ1-6, with D maybe TRBD1 (5 bases). CDR3 size: 16 residues. From germline, CDR1 is MNHEY and CDR2 SVGAGI. The V gene lost 2 bases and the J gene lost 0 bases, with 8 bases spanning the gap. The CDR3 loop reads CASSYGGFSYNSPLHF. The CDR3 DNA is TGTGCCAGCAGTTACGGGGGATTCTCCTATAATTCACCCCTCCACTTT.

The chain uses TRBV9 and TRBJ2-3, with 11 bases aligning to TRBD2. V dropped 0 bases and J dropped 5; count of bases not matched to a gene: 11. Germline V CDR1 and CDR2: SGDLS, YYNGEE. This CDR3 region has 18 residues. The CDR3 DNA is TGTGCCAGCAGCGTAGTGCCCGCTCTAGCGGGAGGTGGAGATACGCAGTATTTT. It codes for CASSVVPALAGGGDTQYF.

V is TRBV27 and J is TRBJ1-2, with D tentatively TRBD1 (5 bases). In germline, CDR1 is MNHEY, CDR2 SMNVEV (reference sequence). Trimming cost V 5 bases and J 4 bases, with 14 bases left between them. The CDR3 spans 14 residues. CDR3 nucleotide sequence: TGTGCCAGCAGTCGGCAGGAGGGGCTCTATGGCTACACCTTC. As protein: CASSRQEGLYGYTF.

As DNA, the CDR3 is TGTGCCAGCAGTGAAGATCTAACCGGGACAGGGGGGAACATTCAGTACTTC. This sequence encodes CASSEDLTGTGGNIQYF. The chain combines TRBV2 with TRBJ2-4, with 11 nucleotides matching TRBD1. V was pared by 1 base and J by 7 bases, with 9 bases of the junction left unmatched. This CDR3 contains 17 residues. The germline gives CDR1 SNHLY, CDR2 FYNNEI. Looking up the rest from reference TRBV2 and TRBJ2-4 gives the full variable domain: EPEVTQTPSHQVTQMGQEVILRCVPISNHLYFYWYRQILGQKVEFLVSFYNNEISEKSEIFDDQFSVERPDGSNFTLKIRSTKLEDSAMYFCASSEDLTGTGGNIQYFGAGTRLSVL.

The V and J genes are TRBV18 and TRBJ1-1; the D gene is possibly TRBD1 (6 bases). Germline-derived CDR1 and CDR2 are KGHSH and LQKENI. There are 15 residues in the CDR3. Trimming pared 2 bases from V and 5 bases from J, leaving 15 bases between. CDR3 amino acids: CASSPGLGGLTEAFF. CDR3 coding DNA: TGTGCCAGCTCACCAGGGTTAGGGGGGCTTACTGAAGCTTTCTTT.

This chain uses TRBV5-1 with TRBJ2-7; the match to TRBD1 covers 12 bases. The germline V gene has CDR1 SGHRS and CDR2 YFSETQ. The CDR3 sequence is 17 residues long. With 4 bases clipped from V and 1 base from J, the junction kept 9 bases outside the gene matches. The CDR3 spells CASSGGQGARRSYEQYF. Written as DNA, the CDR3 is TGCGCCAGCAGCGGGGGACAGGGGGCCCGGCGTTCCTACGAGCAGTACTTC.

This sequence joins TRBV6-5 and TRBJ1-4; 10 bases are shared with TRBD1. The V segment lost 5 bases and the J segment 8 bases; nucleotides outside the gene matches: 5. From germline, CDR1 is MNHEY and CDR2 SVGAGI. The CDR3 is 14 residues long. CDR3 bases: TGTGCCAGCAGTCGCGGGACAGGGGACGAAAAACTGTTTTTT. This gives the protein CASSRGTGDEKLFF.

CDR3 nucleotide sequence: TGTGCCAGCAGTCCAGGACACCTCGGAGAGACCCAGTACTTC. Its protein is CASSPGHLGETQYF. This rearrangement joins TRBV28 to TRBJ2-5; perhaps TRBD1 as D (5 bases). Between the trimmed V and J ends, which lost 5 bases and 4 bases, there was a span of 14 bases. The length of the CDR3 is 14 residues. Per the germline V gene, CDR1 is MDHEN and CDR2 is SYDVKM.

Written as DNA, the CDR3 is TGTGCCAGCAGTTTTCGGGCTAGCGGGGGGACGCAAGAGACCCAGTACTTC. This codes for CASSFRASGGTQETQYF. The genes are TRBV28 and TRBJ2-5, with 11 bases matching TRBD2. Germline V CDR1 and CDR2: MDHEN, SYDVKM. J lost 2 bases, V lost 3 bases, and 8 bases had no gene match. CDR3 length: 17 residues.

The chain recombines TRBV6-6 with TRBJ1-1; no firm D call. This CDR3 has 13 residues. The V gene's germline CDR1 is MNHNY and CDR2 SVGAGI (reference sequence). Between the trimmed V and J ends, which lost 6 bases and 1 base, there was a span of 9 bases. CDR3: CASRGSSNTEAFF. The CDR3, as DNA: TGTGCCAGCAGAGGGTCCTCGAACACTGAAGCTTTCTTT.

Of note for this clone: Additional DNA sequences in this sample encode the identical CDR3. The chain links TRBV6-1 to TRBJ2-7, with D perhaps matching TRBD1 (5 bases). Trimming stripped 4 bases from V and 2 bases from J, with 12 bases between. This CDR3 contains 14 residues. Per germline, CDR1 MNHNS and CDR2 SASEGT. CDR3 protein: CASSVTGPTYEQYF. In nucleotides, the CDR3 is TGTGCCAGCAGTGTTACAGGACCAACCTACGAGCAGTACTTC.

The J gene is TRBJ2-7, the V gene TRBV7-2; D perhaps matches TRBD2 (6 bases). V lost 7 bases and J lost 6, with 19 bases in between. Germline CDR1 and CDR2: SGHTA and FQGNSA. The CDR3 runs 14 residues. CDR3 region: CASTGTALCREQYF. CDR3 in DNA: TGTGCCAGCACCGGGACTGCCCTCTGCCGCGAGCAGTACTTC.

The chain is built from TRBV19 and TRBJ1-2; D perhaps matches TRBD1 (5 bases). Germline assignment: CDR1 LNHDA and CDR2 SQIVND (reference sequence). The CDR3 runs 14 residues. V was pared by 4 bases and J by 8 bases, with 17 bases between. As DNA, the CDR3 is TGTGCCAGTAGTAGCGTCCAGGGATTGGGAGGCTACACCTTC. It is translated as CASSSVQGLGGYTF.

The rearrangement links TRBV9 to TRBJ2-1; 9 bases agree with TRBD1. This CDR3 has 15 residues. V lost 4 bases and J lost 3; bases outside the gene matches: 5. Germline CDR1 reads SGDLS; CDR2 reads YYNGEE. The CDR3 DNA is TGTGCCAGCAGCCCTCCGGGACAGGGCTACAATGAGCAGTTCTTC. It is translated as CASSPPGQGYNEQFF.

This chain links TRBV5-1 with TRBJ2-2; 10 bases align to TRBD2. The CDR3 runs to 16 residues. The junction had 9 bases not matched to a gene; V was cut back by 4 bases and J by 6 bases. The germline CDR1 and CDR2 sequences are SGHRS and YFSETQ. Here the CDR3 DNA reads TGCGCCAGCAGCCCCACAAACCTAGCGGGAGCCGGGGAGCTGTTTTTT. This gives the protein CASSPTNLAGAGELFF.

The V gene is TRBV28, the J gene TRBJ1-2; 8 positions match TRBD1. This CDR3 contains 14 residues. Per germline, CDR1 MDHEN and CDR2 SYDVKM. V gave up 2 bases and J gave up 6 bases; unmatched junction bases: 5. CDR3: CASSLGQGAHGYTF. The CDR3 nucleotides are TGTGCCAGCAGTTTAGGGCAGGGGGCGCATGGCTACACCTTC.

V usage is TRBV5-1 and J usage is TRBJ2-5, with D unresolved. Per germline, CDR1 SGHRS and CDR2 YFSETQ. The CDR3 runs to 13 residues. V lost 5 bases to trimming and J lost 0 bases, with 8 bases between them. The CDR3 DNA reads TGCGCCAGCAGACAACGGGACCAAGAGACCCAGTACTTC. Translating gives CASRQRDQETQYF.

The rearrangement links TRBV7-9 to TRBJ2-7, with D perhaps TRBD1 (6 bases). Germline V gene data show CDR1 as SEHNR and CDR2 as FQNEAQ (reference sequence). V was clipped by 4 bases and J by 5 bases, with 18 bases between them. This CDR3 has 15 residues. CDR3 coding DNA: TGTGCCAGCAGCTACGGTGGGACCCCAGGGGACGAGCAGTACTTC. This gives the protein CASSYGGTPGDEQYF.